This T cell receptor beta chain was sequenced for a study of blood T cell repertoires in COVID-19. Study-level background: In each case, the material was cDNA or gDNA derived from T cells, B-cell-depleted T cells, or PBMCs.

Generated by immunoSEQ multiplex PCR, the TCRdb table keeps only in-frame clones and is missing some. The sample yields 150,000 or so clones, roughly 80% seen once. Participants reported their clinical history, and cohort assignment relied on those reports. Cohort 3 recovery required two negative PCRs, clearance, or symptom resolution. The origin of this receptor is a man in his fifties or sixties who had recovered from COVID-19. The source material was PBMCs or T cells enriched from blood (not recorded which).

This CDR3 is CAISESGGTVTMGYTF. CDR3 bases: TGTGCCATCAGTGAGTCGGGTGGGACAGTAACTATGGGCTACACCTTC. This rearrangement joins TRBV10-3 to TRBJ1-2, with TRBD1 matching over 7 bases. Germline trimming cut 0 bases from V and 8 bases from J; bases unmatched to any gene: 12. This CDR3 contains 16 residues. Germline CDR1 is ENHRY and CDR2 is SYGVKD.